Shown below are 15 T cell receptor beta chains from a single sample sequenced in a study of radiation and T cells in renal cell carcinoma. Here immunoSEQ multiplex PCR was the method, and the copy in TCRdb shows in-frame clones only, minus some. The sample includes fewer than 90,000 clones, just over 85% of them seen just once. Time point described: blood 2 weeks post-SBRT. Treatment in this sample: 15 Gy SBRT to primary tumor, nephrectomy 4 weeks later. The sample was blood, taken from a patient whose treatment included radiotherapy and nephrectomy. All receptors derive from a woman aged 45-60 years with renal cell carcinoma.

The CDR3 reads CASSQGIANNEQFF. In DNA form, the CDR3 reads TGCGCCAGCAGCCAGGGAATAGCGAACAATGAGCAGTTCTTC. This rearrangement joins TRBV4-3 to TRBJ2-1; D possibly corresponds to TRBD2 (5 bases). Germline V gives CDR1 LGHNA, CDR2 YSLEER. The germline V and J ends were trimmed by 3 bases and 5 bases, with 11 bases remaining between them. This CDR3 contains 14 residues.

V gene TRBV30 combines with J gene TRBJ1-1; unclear D gene. The CDR3 consists of 13 residues. V dropped 0 bases and J dropped 3 bases, with 8 bases sitting between them. Germline CDR1 reads GTSNPN; CDR2 reads SVGIG (reference sequence). The CDR3 sequence: CAWSVRPDTEAFF. For the CDR3, the DNA is TGTGCCTGGAGTGTACGACCCGACACTGAAGCTTTCTTT.

The chain employs TRBV6-5 and TRBJ1-3; D is unresolved. Deletions cut 11 bases from V and 4 bases from J, with 15 bases between. The germline CDR1 and CDR2 sequences are MNHEY and SVGAGI. This CDR3 has 13 amino acids. The chain's CDR3 is CASSEVSGNTIYF. CDR3 sequence (DNA): TGTGCCTCATCCGAGGTTTCAGGAAACACCATATATTTT.

V gene TRBV19 combines with J gene TRBJ2-1; D call uncertain. Germline CDR1 is LNHDA and CDR2 is SQIVND (reference sequence). Trimming took off 4 bases at V and 7 bases at J, with 11 bases between the two ends. The CDR3 loop spans 13 amino acids. The CDR3 loop reads CASSTDSRNEQFF. DNA for the CDR3: TGTGCCAGTAGTACCGACTCGAGGAATGAGCAGTTCTTC.

The V gene is TRBV28, the J gene TRBJ1-3, with TRBD1 as a possible D gene (6 bases). CDR1 MDHEN and CDR2 SYDVKM come from the germline V gene. This CDR3 spans 15 amino acids. Trimming removed 6 bases from V and 3 bases from J, with 15 bases in between. This CDR3 is CASSPGGGLGNTIYF. CDR3 nucleotide sequence: TGTGCCAGCAGCCCCGGGGGGGGCCTTGGAAACACCATATATTTT.

V and J are TRBV25-1 and TRBJ2-7, with D unclear. Germline lookup yields CDR1 MGHDK and CDR2 SYGVNS. V shed 4 bases and J shed 2 bases, with 3 bases lying between them. The CDR3 loop spans 11 amino acids. The CDR3 spells CASSGAYEQYF. The DNA for the CDR3 is TGTGCCAGCAGTGGAGCCTACGAGCAGTACTTC.

The gene calls are TRBV28 and TRBJ2-7; TRBD2 matches 7 bases. The CDR3 length is 15 residues. The V gene's germline CDR1 is MDHEN and CDR2 SYDVKM. The ends lost 2 bases at V and 0 bases at J; junction bases unmatched: 4. The CDR3 bases are TGTGCCAGCAGTTTAGCGGGAGTTATCTCCTACGAGCAGTACTTC. Protein product: CASSLAGVISYEQYF.

V gene TRBV9 combines with J gene TRBJ2-1; 10 bases agree with TRBD1. The CDR3 totals 16 residues. Germline values: CDR1 SGDLS, CDR2 YYNGEE. Losses at the gene ends were 1 base for V and 5 bases for J; bases not matched to a gene: 6. CDR3 in DNA: TGTGCCAGCAGCGTATTGACAGGGGGCGACGACAATGAGCAGTTCTTC. Translated: CASSVLTGGDDNEQFF.

The chain employs TRBV5-5 and TRBJ1-2; D remains ambiguous. Trimming shortened V by 0 bases and J by 5 bases, and 8 bases separated the two germline ends. The germline V gene has CDR1 SGHKS and CDR2 YYEKEE (reference sequence). The CDR3 sequence is 13 residues long. The CDR3 nucleotides read TGTGCCAGCAGCTTGGAACGGACTTATGGCTACACCTTC. Amino acids: CASSLERTYGYTF.

The J gene is TRBJ1-1, the V gene TRBV11-2; 7 bases agree with TRBD1. The CDR3 consists of 14 residues. V was pared by 5 bases and J by 1 base, with 4 bases of the junction left unmatched. The germline V gene has CDR1 SGHAT and CDR2 FQNNGV. The DNA for the CDR3 is TGTGCCAGCAGCCGGGGACAGACGAACACTGAAGCTTTCTTT. This sequence encodes CASSRGQTNTEAFF.

This sequence joins TRBV5-6 and TRBJ2-1, with a tentative D call TRBD1 (6 bases). The CDR3 length is 14 residues. Trimming took 4 bases from V and 4 from J, leaving 12 bases between them. CDR1 is SGHDT and CDR2 is YYEEEE in the germline V gene. CDR3 residues: CASSPQGYYNEQFF. CDR3 nucleotides: TGTGCCAGCAGCCCTCAGGGGTATTACAATGAGCAGTTCTTC.

The V gene is TRBV7-2, the J gene TRBJ1-2, with unresolved D. The germline V gene has CDR1 SGHTA and CDR2 FQGNSA. V was cut by 7 bases and J by 8 bases, with 17 bases left in between. The CDR3 spans 13 residues. CDR3 residues: CASILSRVGGYTF. As DNA, the CDR3 is TGTGCCAGCATCCTTAGTCGGGTGGGGGGCTACACCTTC.

This clone is a singleton in its sample. J is TRBJ2-7 and V is TRBV28; possibly TRBD2 for D (6 bases). CDR3 size: 15 residues. Looked up from germline, CDR1 is MDHEN and CDR2 is SYDVKM. V was trimmed by 2 bases and J by 4 bases, leaving 15 bases between them. The chain's CDR3 is CASSLGGSQGYEQYF. In DNA form, the CDR3 reads TGTGCCAGCAGTTTAGGGGGGTCCCAAGGGTACGAGCAGTACTTC.

The V and J genes are TRBV10-1 and TRBJ2-1; D remains unclear. CDR3 length: 16 amino acids. CDR1 WNHNN and CDR2 SYGVQD come from the germline V gene (reference sequence). Between the trimmed V and J ends, which lost 0 bases and 2 bases, there was a span of 11 bases. The CDR3 spells CASSESQVVPYNEQFF. Written as DNA, the CDR3 is TGCGCCAGCAGTGAGTCTCAGGTCGTCCCCTACAATGAGCAGTTCTTC.

The chain links TRBV7-9 to TRBJ2-5; D might be TRBD1 (5 bases). From germline, CDR1 is SEHNR and CDR2 FQNEAQ (reference sequence). Trimming shortened V by 4 bases and J by 2 bases, and 11 bases separated the two germline ends. The CDR3 totals 14 residues. CDR3 nucleotide sequence: TGTGCCAGCAGCTACTCGCAGGGTCAAGAGACCCAGTACTTC. This sequence encodes CASSYSQGQETQYF.